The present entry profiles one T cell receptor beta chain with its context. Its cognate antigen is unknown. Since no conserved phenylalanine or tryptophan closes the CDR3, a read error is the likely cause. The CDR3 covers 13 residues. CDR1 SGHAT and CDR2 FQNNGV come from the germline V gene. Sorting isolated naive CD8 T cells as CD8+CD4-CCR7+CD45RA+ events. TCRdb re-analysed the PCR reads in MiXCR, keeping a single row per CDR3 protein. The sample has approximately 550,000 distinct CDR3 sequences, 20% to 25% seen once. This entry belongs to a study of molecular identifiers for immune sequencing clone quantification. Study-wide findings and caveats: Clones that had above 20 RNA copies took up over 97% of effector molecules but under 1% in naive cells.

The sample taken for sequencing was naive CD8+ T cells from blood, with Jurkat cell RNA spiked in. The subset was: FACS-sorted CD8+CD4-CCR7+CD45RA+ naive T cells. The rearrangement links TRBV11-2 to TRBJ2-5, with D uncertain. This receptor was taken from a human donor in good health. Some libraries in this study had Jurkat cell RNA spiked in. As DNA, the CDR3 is TGTGCCAGCAGCCAATCCCCGGCAGAGGCCCAGTACCTC. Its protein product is CASSQSPAEAQYL.